This T cell receptor beta chain was obtained from a study of blood T cell repertoires in COVID-19. Study at large: Material from acute and convalescent COVID-19 was sourced from the United States, Italy and Spain. PBMCs, B-cell-depleted T cells, or T cells provided the cDNA or gDNA that made up the material.

Per the authors' pipeline: By means of reference gene primer amplification, nucleated cell counts were estimated. Profiling relied on immunoSEQ multiplex PCR, and the TCRdb table lists in-frame clones only, not all of them. The V and J calls and clone size are taken from that table; D and trimming were inferred from the DNA. The table lists approximately 76,000 clones, roughly 87% of them singletons, with over 8.5% in the top ten. Trimming left V 0 bases short and J 1 base short, with 9 bases between. The CDR3 totals 15 residues. From germline, CDR1 is LNHDA and CDR2 SQIVND (reference sequence). The clonotype was recovered from a man between 45 and 60 years old with acute or convalescent COVID-19. The sample consisted of peripheral blood. The chain combines TRBV19 with TRBJ1-1; tentative D call: TRBD1 (5 bases). CDR3 coding DNA: TGTGCCAGTAGTATAGACATCAGGGAGAACACTGAAGCTTTCTTT. It codes for CASSIDIRENTEAFF.